Following are 27 T cell receptor beta chains from one sample sequenced in a study of blood T cell repertoires in COVID-19. Here immunoSEQ multiplex PCR was the method, and the copy in TCRdb shows in-frame clones only, minus some. This sample has roughly 240,000 clones, with about four fifths found just once. Sequencing was performed on PBMCs or T cells enriched from blood (not recorded which). These receptors were taken from a woman between 35 and 50 years old who had been exposed to COVID-19.

The rearrangement uses TRBV7-2 and TRBJ2-1; D may be TRBD2 (6 bases). The V end was cut by 4 bases, the J end by 5 bases, with 15 bases between. CDR1 SGHTA and CDR2 FQGNSA come from the germline V gene. This CDR3 comprises 15 residues. The CDR3 nucleotides read TGTGCCAGCAGCTCACCCGACCGGGGGAACAATGAGCAGTTCTTC. Its translation: CASSSPDRGNNEQFF.

Turning to this clone: This may arise from a read error, as a much more abundant clone is one base away. The J gene is TRBJ1-3, the V gene TRBV28; D is possibly TRBD1 (6 bases). Germline loops: CDR1 MDHEN, CDR2 SYDVKM. The CDR3 has 14 residues. V lost 7 bases to trimming and J lost 0 bases, with 10 bases between them. CDR3 region: CASNLQGSGNTIYF. The CDR3 DNA follows: TGTGCCAGCAACTTACAGGGCTCTGGAAACACCATATATTTT.

About this clone itself: Different DNA sequences within this sample yield the same CDR3. The chain is built from TRBV2 and TRBJ1-5; 10 bases are a match to TRBD1. V dropped 4 bases and J dropped 6; count of bases not matched to a gene: 3. The germline CDR1 and CDR2 sequences are SNHLY and FYNNEI. This CDR3 has 14 amino acids. The CDR3 protein is CASSGQGARQPQHF. DNA for the CDR3: TGTGCCAGCAGTGGACAGGGGGCCCGTCAGCCCCAGCATTTT.

This clone has only one observation. This sample includes further DNA sequences coding for the same CDR3. The rearrangement links TRBV18 to TRBJ1-4; 10 nucleotides match TRBD1. Germline V gene sequence: CDR1 KGHSH, CDR2 LQKENI. The CDR3 sequence is 15 residues long. V lost 0 bases to trimming and J lost 5 bases; unmatched junction nucleotides: 0. CDR3 in DNA: TGTGCCAGCTCACCACCGGGACAGGGGAATGAAAAACTGTTTTTT. Translated: CASSPPGQGNEKLFF.

The chain combines TRBV5-1 with TRBJ2-5, with 7 bases that match TRBD2. V lost 5 bases and J lost 2; bases outside the gene matches: 6. The CDR3 sequence is 14 residues long. The germline V gene encodes CDR1 SGHRS and CDR2 YFSETQ. In DNA form, the CDR3 reads TGCGCCAGCAGTCTCGGACTAGAACAAGAGACCCAGTACTTC. Translated: CASSLGLEQETQYF.

The chain uses TRBV18 and TRBJ2-1, with 9 bases aligning to TRBD1. Germline trimming cut 1 base from V and 5 bases from J; bases unmatched to any gene: 6. The CDR3 extends over 16 amino acids. Germline values: CDR1 KGHSH, CDR2 LQKENI. CDR3 residues: CASSPRPDRGHNEQFF. The CDR3 coding sequence is TGTGCCAGCTCACCACGCCCGGACAGGGGTCACAATGAGCAGTTCTTC.

The chain has TRBV19 and TRBJ1-5; 9 bases match TRBD1. The CDR3 has 16 amino acids. Germline trimming cut 3 bases from V and 5 bases from J; bases unmatched to any gene: 8. Germline V CDR1 and CDR2: LNHDA, SQIVND (reference sequence). The DNA for the CDR3 is TGTGCCAGTAGTATTTTGGGACAGGGAGTTTATCAGCCCCAGCATTTT. The encoded protein is CASSILGQGVYQPQHF.

The chain has TRBV25-1 and TRBJ2-2, with 10 bases lining up with TRBD1. Per the germline V gene, CDR1 is MGHDK and CDR2 is SYGVNS. This CDR3 is built from 14 residues. V shed 7 bases and J 4 bases; nucleotides not matched to a gene: 3. The CDR3 sequence: CASKDRGGTGELFF. The DNA of the CDR3 is TGTGCCAGCAAGGACAGGGGGGGCACCGGGGAGCTGTTTTTT.

This rearrangement joins TRBV2 to TRBJ1-5; 7 bases are a match to TRBD1. The trim removed 5 bases at V and 6 bases at J, leaving 7 bases unmatched. This CDR3 is built from 14 residues. CDR1 and CDR2 (germline): SNHLY, FYNNEI. The CDR3 sequence: CASSLTGQTQPQHF. The CDR3 DNA reads as TGTGCCAGCAGTCTGACAGGGCAGACTCAGCCCCAGCATTTT.

This clone was observed a few times. J is TRBJ2-3 and V is TRBV20-1; 9 bases agree with TRBD2. J was trimmed by 2 bases and V by 3 bases; bases with no gene match: 6. Germline CDR1 and CDR2: DFQATT and SNEGSKA (reference sequence). This CDR3 has 15 residues. CDR3 residues: CSASGSSGDTDTQYF. The CDR3 bases are TGCAGTGCTAGTGGGTCTAGCGGGGACACAGATACGCAGTATTTT.

The chain uses TRBV18 and TRBJ1-4, with D tentatively TRBD1 (5 bases). Germline V gene data show CDR1 as KGHSH and CDR2 as LQKENI. The CDR3 is 17 residues long. V lost 3 bases and J lost 0, with 14 bases in between. CDR3: CASSPGRGTATNEKLFF. In DNA form, the CDR3 reads TGTGCCAGCTCACCCGGAAGGGGCACCGCAACTAATGAAAAACTGTTTTTT.

V gene TRBV4-3 combines with J gene TRBJ1-1, with 7 bases aligning to TRBD1. The V gene end was trimmed by 0 bases and the J gene end by 3 bases; junction bases not matched to a gene: 1. The CDR3 has 14 amino acids. CDR1 and CDR2 (germline): LGHNA, YSLEER. The CDR3 is CASSQDTGDTEAFF. The CDR3 nucleotides are TGCGCCAGCAGCCAAGATACAGGGGACACTGAAGCTTTCTTT.

The V and J genes are TRBV11-2 and TRBJ1-1; D is possibly TRBD1 (6 bases). Trimming pared 2 bases from V and 0 bases from J, leaving 7 bases between. The length of the CDR3 is 14 residues. The germline V gene has CDR1 SGHAT and CDR2 FQNNGV. CDR3 region: CASSLWDMNTEAFF. CDR3 DNA sequence: TGTGCCAGCAGCTTATGGGACATGAACACTGAAGCTTTCTTT.

This sequence joins TRBV7-2 and TRBJ1-3; D gene ambiguous. This CDR3 has 15 residues. Between the trimmed V and J ends, which lost 3 bases and 0 bases, there was a span of 9 bases. The germline gives CDR1 SGHTA, CDR2 FQGNSA. CDR3 sequence reads: CASSLGLHSGNTIYF. DNA for the CDR3: TGTGCCAGCAGCTTGGGCCTCCACTCTGGAAACACCATATATTTT.

The chain employs TRBV12-3 or TRBV12-4 and TRBJ2-1; tentatively, D is TRBD2 (5 bases). The CDR3 has 11 amino acids. V was clipped by 10 bases and J by 7 bases, with 11 bases between them. CDR3 protein: CATTWRNEQFF. CDR3 bases: TGTGCCACCACCTGGAGGAATGAGCAGTTCTTC.

The chain couples TRBV9 to TRBJ2-2; 12 nucleotides line up with TRBD2. CDR1 SGDLS and CDR2 YYNGEE come from the germline V gene. J was trimmed by 5 bases and V by 4 bases; bases with no gene match: 6. CDR3 length equals 16 residues. CDR3 in DNA: TGTGCCAGCAGCACCCCGACTAGCGGGGGAACCGGGGAGCTGTTTTTT. Residues: CASSTPTSGGTGELFF.

The V and J genes are TRBV4-3 and TRBJ1-1; D remains unclear. This CDR3 spans 15 amino acids. Deletions cut 2 bases from V and 5 bases from J, with 15 bases between. Germline V CDR1 and CDR2: LGHNA, YSLEER. CDR3 nucleotides: TGCGCCAGCAGCCAATTCTTCGGAGGTAGGACTGAAGCTTTCTTT. It encodes CASSQFFGGRTEAFF.

This chain connects TRBV7-2 to TRBJ2-4, with D possibly matching TRBD2 (6 bases). The CDR3 is made up of 16 amino acids. The germline gives CDR1 SGHTA, CDR2 FQGNSA. The V and J ends lost 2 bases and 0 bases respectively, with 11 bases between them. The CDR3 loop reads CASSLSLAIAKNIQYF. As DNA, the CDR3 is TGTGCCAGCAGCTTAAGTCTAGCGATAGCCAAAAACATTCAGTACTTC.

The rearrangement joins TRBV4-3 to TRBJ2-3; D uncertain. V was cut by 5 bases and J by 6 bases, with 6 bases left in between. The CDR3 length is 11 residues. The V gene's germline CDR1 is LGHNA and CDR2 YSLEER. The DNA of the CDR3 is TGCGCCAGCAGCTCTAAGGATACGCAGTATTTT. It specifies CASSSKDTQYF.

This chain's CDR3 is CASSPLRQGGNTEAFF. CDR3 bases: TGCGCCAGCAGCCCGCTACGACAGGGAGGGAACACTGAAGCTTTCTTT. The chain carries TRBV5-1 and TRBJ1-1; 7 bases align to TRBD1. After removal of 4 bases from V and 1 base from J, the junction contained 10 bases not matched to a gene. Germline CDR1 SGHRS, CDR2 YFSETQ. This CDR3 contains 16 residues.

The chain is built from TRBV4-1 and TRBJ1-2; tentative D call: TRBD1 (5 bases). The germline V gene encodes CDR1 MGHRA and CDR2 YSYEKL. The length of the CDR3 is 15 residues. Trimming pared 1 base from V and 7 bases from J, leaving 16 bases between. In nucleotides, the CDR3 is TGCGCCAGCAGCCAAGCTCCAGGGAAGGTGGTTGGCTACACCTTC. Protein: CASSQAPGKVVGYTF.

The chain recombines TRBV10-3 with TRBJ2-6, with TRBD1 as a possible D gene (6 bases). Trimming removed 11 bases from V and 1 base from J, with 9 bases in between. CDR1 and CDR2 from the germline V gene are ENHRY and SYGVKD. The CDR3 totals 13 residues. CDR3 bases: TGTGCCGTAACAGGGTCTGGGGCCAACGTCCTGACTTTC. This translates into CAVTGSGANVLTF.

V usage is TRBV7-3 and J usage is TRBJ1-6, with 12 bases lining up with TRBD1. The CDR3 has 13 amino acids. V lost 5 bases and J lost 16; bases outside the gene matches: 6. Germline V CDR1 and CDR2: SGHTA, FQGTGA. CDR3 in DNA: TGTGCCAGCAGCCTAGGGACAGGGGGCCGTCTCCACTTT. Translating gives CASSLGTGGRLHF.

The chain combines TRBV27 with TRBJ1-5, with D perhaps matching TRBD1 (6 bases). The V and J ends lost 6 bases and 4 bases respectively, with 16 bases between them. CDR1 and CDR2 (germline): MNHEY, SMNVEV (reference sequence). The CDR3 spans 15 residues. CDR3: CASSPQGYSNQPQHF. In nucleotides, the CDR3 is TGTGCCAGCAGCCCACAGGGATACAGTAATCAGCCCCAGCATTTT.

This rearrangement joins TRBV18 to TRBJ1-5, with D tentatively TRBD1 (5 bases). V was pared by 3 bases and J by 3 bases, with 12 bases between. Per germline, CDR1 KGHSH and CDR2 LQKENI. The CDR3 loop spans 15 amino acids. The CDR3 coding sequence is TGTGCCAGCTCACCGGAACAGGCCGACAATCAGCCCCAGCATTTT. This gives the protein CASSPEQADNQPQHF.

This chain uses TRBV11-1 with TRBJ2-2; a possible D gene is TRBD1 (5 bases). CDR1 and CDR2 from the germline V gene are SGHAT and FQDESV (reference sequence). With 3 bases removed from V and 1 base from J, the gap between germline ends came to 9 bases. The CDR3 covers 15 residues. In nucleotides, the CDR3 is TGTGCCAGCAGCTTGGTAACAGGGAACACCGGGGAGCTGTTTTTT. Translating gives CASSLVTGNTGELFF.

V usage is TRBV9 and J usage is TRBJ2-3, with a possible D match to TRBD1 (6 bases). Per the germline V gene, CDR1 is SGDLS and CDR2 is YYNGEE. This CDR3 comprises 15 residues. The germline V and J ends were trimmed by 4 bases and 1 base, with 13 bases remaining between them. The CDR3 DNA sequence: TGTGCCAGCAGCCCCCGGACAGTAGGCACAGATACGCAGTATTTT. This sequence encodes CASSPRTVGTDTQYF.